The source of this TCR beta chain is a study of blood T cells in healthy people across ages (dated by TCRdb to between 2014 and 2017). Study-wide context: In model experiments, roughly one uniquely barcoded TCR beta cDNA molecule per two T cells was captured by template switching. Using deep sequencing normalized with unique cDNA molecular identifiers, the study measured how TCR beta repertoire diversity changes with age. The donors were divided into four age groups: young (average around 16 years), middle-aged (around 37), aged (about 60) and long-lived (roughly 82). The study analyzed two additional independent replicas of 1 million unique cDNA reads from the same blood draw for two donors, one aged 18 to 29 and one aged 80 or older.

What the research found in general, with its limitations: Estimates of total diversity based on one million sequenced T cells were considered lower bounds and underestimates. Since profiling was done on bulk unsorted PBMCs, naive and antigen-experienced compartments could not be conclusively compared. Because donor CMV infection status was unknown, age-related changes in expanded clonotypes were potentially confounded. Observed TCR beta diversity correlated strongly with the percentage of naive T cells measured by flow cytometry. Observed TCR beta diversity per million T cells fell roughly linearly with age, and a significant reduction was already apparent by age approximately 40. The long-lived group showed more naive CD4+ T cells, fewer expanded clones and increased TCR diversity than the aged group, suggesting age selection.

Libraries were constructed by 5' RACE. The sample was run on an Illumina HiSeq 2500. A second PCR of 7 to 11 cycles was performed with a sample-barcoded 5' primer and a J-beta primer mix. Each TCR beta cDNA molecule received a unique molecular identifier from a template-switch 5' adaptor carrying 12 random nucleotides. Each sample yielded at least 2.5 million CDR3-containing paired-end reads. All of the RNA was converted into first-strand cDNA using the Mint cDNA synthesis kit, with a TRBC-specific oligonucleotide serving as the primer. All cDNA was treated with uracil-DNA glycosylase and then went through a first 18-cycle PCR with the universal primers M1SS and BC2_uni_R. For the original study's pipeline: Normalization of each sample was performed by random selection of 1 million high-quality reads, each carrying a distinct molecular identifier. Instead of being binned into consensus sequences, reads with shared molecular identifiers were discarded. MiTCR, set to a Q25 quality threshold and the strictest error-elimination algorithm, was used for CDR3 identification, clonotype clustering and error correction. A nonparametric unseen species model using Euler transformation provided a lower-bound estimate of total TCR beta diversity. Through fastp at Q25 and MiXCR, TCRdb rebuilt clones from the public reads, retaining in-frame beta chains. Rows are combined by CDR3 protein, so each entry shows the most common genes and DNA. TCRdb assigned the V and J calls; the authors' analysis was not used. Within this sample are some 760,000 distinct CDR3 sequences, with 20% to 30% of them counted one time only. 8% to 10% of the sample goes to the ten largest clones.

As to this clonotype: What antigen it recognizes has not been identified. There are no base qualities to consult, and no much larger clone falls within one base.

CDR1 and CDR2 are drawn from the germline V gene: WSHSY, SAAADI. From cysteine to phenylalanine, the CDR3 is 15 amino acids long. The DNA shown is the 45-base CDR3, in frame from base 1. V and J lose 4 bases and 0 bases, and a span of 11 bases separates them. The donors were some 39 Caucasian individuals from Russia, aged roughly 6 to 100 years, who were systemically healthy. Around 10 milliliters of peripheral blood were drawn from each donor into EDTA-treated Vacutainer tubes. Ficoll-Paque density-gradient centrifugation was used to isolate PBMCs, with at least 7 million per sample. Trizol reagent was used to extract total RNA from PBMCs, with at least 5 micrograms per sample. The percentages of naive CD45RAhigh/CD27high T cells were determined by flow cytometry on a PBMC aliquot from every donor. These data were likewise used in another study, on T cells of mothers and their children. As the second publication notes: The donors were nine systemically healthy Caucasian individuals, made up of three mothers and their six children. cDNA synthesis used all of the extracted RNA, with approximately 1.4 ug of RNA in each 15 ul reaction. In the second PCR, sample barcodes and 2-4 random nucleotides were introduced via the M1S primer. Over 8 million TCR beta CDR3 reads came from each mother, compared with approximately 3.1 million reads from each child. TCR recombination output is similarly shaped by thymic selection in related and unrelated pairs, with a minor effect exerted by inherited differences. Normalized repertoire overlap in related mother-child pairs was always slightly higher than in unrelated mother-child pairs, but the difference was never significant. Persistent microchimeric T cell clones were not detected, at a sensitivity of around 99 clones per million clonotypes. To look for features that set related mother-child pairs apart from unrelated individuals, the researchers ran deep NGS to compare the TCR beta repertoires of mothers and children. On average, the children were roughly 11 +/- 4 years old, while the mothers were about 37 +/- 4 years old. Libraries were sequenced on Illumina HiSeq 2000 with 100+100 nt paired-end reads after adapter ligation with NEBNext reagents. To avoid cross-contamination, the mother libraries and the child libraries were prepared a month apart and sequenced in separate runs. Each donor had between roughly 450,000 and 2,300,000 distinct TCR beta clonotypes identified. Naive TCR beta clonotypes were estimated from low-frequency clonotypes matched to each donor's FACS-determined naive share, without sorting.

The rearrangement combines TRBV10-2 with TRBJ2-3; the D gene is possibly TRBD1, with 6 bases matching. This TCR was recovered from a boy younger than 18 in good health. Sample: blood. The sequenced DNA is TGCGCCAGCAGTGCGGACAGTTCTAGCACAGATACGCAGTATTTT. It is translated as CASSADSSSTDTQYF.